Below are 27 T cell receptor beta chains sequenced from a single sample in a study of blood T cell repertoires in COVID-19. The table came from immunoSEQ multiplex PCR; TCRdb's copy has only in-frame clones and leaves some out. The profile covers about 160,000 clones, with about 90% appearing a single time and around 4% taken by the ten largest. Sample: peripheral blood. The receptors derive from a woman aged 70 to 79 with acute or convalescent COVID-19.

This sequence joins TRBV19 and TRBJ1-1; 7 bases align to TRBD1. Germline V gene data show CDR1 as LNHDA and CDR2 as SQIVND (reference sequence). The CDR3 covers 15 residues. The V gene end was trimmed by 6 bases and the J gene end by 5 bases; junction bases not matched to a gene: 12. CDR3 region: CASSSVSGGKTEAFF. The CDR3 DNA follows: TGTGCCAGTAGCAGTGTTTCAGGGGGGAAGACTGAAGCTTTCTTT. The full variable domain, rest sourced from reference TRBV19 and TRBJ1-1, is DGGITQSPKYLFRKEGQNVTLSCEQNLNHDAMYWYRQDPGQGLRLIYYSQIVNDFQKGDIAEGYSVSREKKESFPLTVTSAQKNPTAFYLCASSSVSGGKTEAFFGQGTRLTVV.

This chain links TRBV19 with TRBJ2-1; D unclear. The germline V and J ends were trimmed by 5 bases and 0 bases, with 11 bases remaining between them. The CDR3 loop spans 15 amino acids. CDR1 and CDR2 from the germline V gene are LNHDA and SQIVND (reference sequence). The CDR3 region is CASSLPGVSYNEQFF. CDR3 coding DNA: TGTGCCAGTAGTCTGCCAGGCGTCTCCTACAATGAGCAGTTCTTC.

The J gene is TRBJ1-4, the V gene TRBV18; D unclear. With 4 bases removed from V and 7 bases from J, the gap between germline ends came to 7 bases. The V gene's germline CDR1 is KGHSH and CDR2 LQKENI. The CDR3 length is 12 residues. The DNA of the CDR3 is TGTGCCAGCTCACGTAATTCTGAAAAACTGTTTTTT. It encodes CASSRNSEKLFF.

This clone was observed a single time. The chain combines TRBV15 with TRBJ2-7, with 8 nucleotides matching TRBD1. Germline V gene sequence: CDR1 LNHNV, CDR2 YYDKDF (reference sequence). Germline trimming cut 5 bases from V and 0 bases from J; bases unmatched to any gene: 12. This CDR3 is built from 17 residues. The CDR3 spells CATSAGTGPIISYEQYF. The CDR3 DNA is TGTGCCACCAGCGCAGGGACAGGTCCTATTATCTCCTACGAGCAGTACTTC.

There are a few counts of this clone. The chain uses TRBV7-9 and TRBJ2-3; 10 nucleotides align to TRBD1. This CDR3 has 15 amino acids. The germline V gene encodes CDR1 SEHNR and CDR2 FQNEAQ (reference sequence). V lost 4 bases and J lost 1; bases outside the gene matches: 2. The CDR3 region is CASSSGTGGTDTQYF. The CDR3 coding sequence is TGTGCCAGCAGCTCCGGGACAGGGGGCACAGATACGCAGTATTTT. Full variable domain (rest looked up from reference TRBV7-9 and TRBJ2-3): DTGVSQNPRHKITKRGQNVTFRCDPISEHNRLYWYRQTLGQGPEFLTYFQNEAQLEKSRLLSDRFSAERPKGSFSTLEIQRTEQGDSAMYLCASSSGTGGTDTQYFGPGTRLTVL.

The J gene is TRBJ2-7, the V gene TRBV18; TRBD1 matches 7 bases. Germline V CDR1 and CDR2: KGHSH, LQKENI. J was trimmed by 4 bases and V by 4 bases; bases with no gene match: 7. CDR3 length equals 14 residues. This CDR3 reads CASSLQGSDYEQYF. CDR3 bases: TGTGCCAGCTCACTACAGGGGTCGGATTACGAGCAGTACTTC.

J is TRBJ2-7 and V is TRBV5-6; 9 bases agree with TRBD1. The CDR3 loop spans 14 amino acids. V dropped 0 bases and J dropped 4; count of bases not matched to a gene: 2. Per germline, CDR1 SGHDT and CDR2 YYEEEE. The CDR3 sequence: CASSLGGQGYEQYF. The DNA for the CDR3 is TGTGCCAGCAGCTTGGGCGGACAGGGGTACGAGCAGTACTTC. Based on the CDR3 plus reference TRBV5-6 and TRBJ2-7, the full variable domain is DAGVTQSPTHLIKTRGQQVTLRCSPKSGHDTVSWYQQALGQGPQFIFQYYEEEERQRGNFPDRFSGHQFPNYSSELNVNALLLGDSALYLCASSLGGQGYEQYFGPGTRLTVT.

The chain is built from TRBV4-2 and TRBJ1-4; 7 bases match TRBD1. This CDR3 is 18 amino acids long. Trimming took 3 bases from V and 7 from J; bases not matched to a gene: 17. Looked up from germline, CDR1 is LGHNA and CDR2 is YNFKEQ. The DNA for the CDR3 is TGTGCCAGCAGCCACAGTCGGGACAGAGGACTTTCAAGTGAAAAACTGTTTTTT. Its translation is CASSHSRDRGLSSEKLFF.

The J gene is TRBJ1-1, the V gene TRBV19; TRBD1 matches 11 bases. The CDR3 has 17 residues. V was pared by 4 bases and J by 5 bases, with 12 bases of the junction left unmatched. The germline CDR1 and CDR2 sequences are LNHDA and SQIVND (reference sequence). CDR3 nucleotides: TGTGCCAGTAGTAAGGGTATCGGACAGGGGGCGAATACTGAAGCTTTCTTT. It is translated as CASSKGIGQGANTEAFF.

The chain uses TRBV5-6 and TRBJ1-2; possibly TRBD1 for D (5 bases). The CDR3 sequence is 16 residues long. Trimming removed 1 base from V and 7 bases from J, with 20 bases in between. Germline CDR1 and CDR2: SGHDT and YYEEEE. The CDR3 reads CASSLSDNFRAVGYTF. DNA of the CDR3: TGTGCCAGCAGCTTGAGTGACAATTTCAGGGCGGTTGGCTACACCTTC.

Points on this clone: Lacking the conserved final phenylalanine or tryptophan, this CDR3 likely reflects a read error. It is unclear where the CDR3 begins or ends on the DNA, so no DNA is shown, and the CDR3 is as TCRdb lists it. This chain uses TRBV7-3 with TRBJ1-1. The germline V gene encodes CDR1 SGHTA and CDR2 FQGTGA. Inclusive of both ends, the CDR3 amounts to 12 amino acids. CDR3: CASSFFEGAKSR.

V gene TRBV18 combines with J gene TRBJ2-3, with D tentatively TRBD2 (6 bases). The CDR3 is 16 amino acids. V was cut by 3 bases and J by 2 bases, with 15 bases left in between. Germline assignment: CDR1 KGHSH and CDR2 LQKENI. CDR3 bases: TGTGCCAGCTCACCGGAGGGCCCTCCTTACACAGATACGCAGTATTTT. Protein product: CASSPEGPPYTDTQYF.

This clone was counted only a few times. This rearrangement joins TRBV20-1 to TRBJ1-2; D may be TRBD1 (5 bases). V was cut by 3 bases and J by 8 bases, with 13 bases left in between. Germline CDR1 reads DFQATT; CDR2 reads SNEGSKA (reference sequence). The CDR3 sequence is 12 residues long. The CDR3 loop reads CSASLQGWGYTF. CDR3 in DNA: TGCAGTGCTAGTTTGCAGGGATGGGGCTACACCTTC.

The V and J genes are TRBV12-5 and TRBJ1-4; D ambiguous. Per germline, CDR1 LGHNT and CDR2 FRNRAP. With 2 bases removed from V and 3 bases from J, the gap between germline ends came to 19 bases. The CDR3 sequence is 18 residues long. CDR3 amino acids: CASGLPPAGSSPNEKLFF. The CDR3 DNA follows: TGTGCTAGTGGTTTGCCCCCCGCGGGTTCGTCCCCTAATGAAAAACTGTTTTTT.

The V gene is TRBV11-2, the J gene TRBJ2-6, with a tentative D call TRBD1 (6 bases). Germline CDR1 reads SGHAT; CDR2 reads FQNNGV. CDR3 length: 16 residues. The V gene lost 6 bases and the J gene lost 0 bases, with 12 bases spanning the gap. In nucleotides, the CDR3 is TGTGCCAGCAGAATTACAGGGTTCTCTGGGGCCAACGTCCTGACTTTC. This gives the protein CASRITGFSGANVLTF.

The V and J genes are TRBV3-1 (or the pseudogene TRBV3-2) and TRBJ1-5; 9 bases are shared with TRBD1. This CDR3 has 15 amino acids. CDR1 and CDR2 (germline): LGHDT, YNNKEL (reference sequence). V gave up 4 bases and J gave up 4 bases; unmatched junction bases: 5. Here the CDR3 reads CASSPGTGINQPQHF. The CDR3 nucleotides read TGTGCCAGCAGCCCCGGGACAGGGATAAATCAGCCCCAGCATTTT.

CDR3 nucleotides: TGTGCCAGCTCTTTGACGGGACAGGCTTTCGGCACTGAAGCTTTCTTT. Translated: CASSLTGQAFGTEAFF. J is TRBJ1-1 and V is TRBV18, with 8 bases identical to TRBD1. This CDR3 comprises 16 residues. The ends lost 6 bases at V and 4 bases at J; junction bases unmatched: 13. CDR1 is KGHSH, CDR2 LQKENI, per germline.

The V gene is TRBV27, the J gene TRBJ2-7, with 12 bases identical to TRBD2. Unmatched junction bases numbered 4, after V lost 3 bases and J lost 4 bases. This CDR3 contains 15 residues. In germline, CDR1 is MNHEY, CDR2 SMNVEV (reference sequence). The CDR3 is CASSLQLAGGYEQYF. For the CDR3, the DNA is TGTGCCAGCAGTTTGCAGCTAGCGGGAGGGTACGAGCAGTACTTC.

The chain links TRBV10-3 to TRBJ2-4, with a weak D call TRBD2 (6 bases). V was pared by 6 bases and J by 7 bases, with 10 bases between. This CDR3 comprises 12 residues. Germline V gives CDR1 ENHRY, CDR2 SYGVKD. DNA for the CDR3: TGTGCCATCAGCGACGCGGGGAACATTCAGTACTTC. Translation gives CAISDAGNIQYF.

The gene calls are TRBV12-3 or TRBV12-4 and TRBJ1-2; D not certain. The length of the CDR3 is 13 residues. V dropped 1 base and J dropped 1 base, with 4 bases sitting between them. CDR3 in DNA: TGTGCCAGCAGTTTAGGCGGTAACTATGGCTACACCTTC. Translated, it gives CASSLGGNYGYTF.

The chain couples TRBV6-5 to TRBJ2-7; possibly TRBD1 for D (5 bases). The CDR3 runs to 15 residues. Germline CDR1 reads MNHEY; CDR2 reads SVGAGI. Trimming left V 7 bases short and J 6 bases short, with 22 bases between. The CDR3 sequence: CASIKDPGPTTEQYF. Here the CDR3 DNA reads TGTGCCAGCATAAAGGATCCAGGGCCTACTACCGAGCAGTACTTC.

J is TRBJ1-2 and V is TRBV18, with no clear D. Trimming stripped 6 bases from V and 4 bases from J, with 15 bases between. CDR3 length: 14 amino acids. Germline V CDR1 and CDR2: KGHSH, LQKENI. This chain's CDR3 is CASSLSTEVYGYTF. In DNA, the CDR3 is TGTGCCAGCTCCCTGAGTACAGAAGTCTATGGCTACACCTTC.

The chain links TRBV6-6 to TRBJ1-2, with 9 bases matching TRBD1. Germline V gene sequence: CDR1 MNHNY, CDR2 SVGAGI (reference sequence). CDR3 length: 13 amino acids. The V gene end was trimmed by 8 bases and the J gene end by 7 bases; junction bases not matched to a gene: 8. The CDR3 nucleotides read TGTGCCAGCCGGACAGGGGAAACGGGTGGCTACACCTTC. Translation: CASRTGETGGYTF.

The chain employs TRBV2 and TRBJ1-5, with unresolved D. Looked up from germline, CDR1 is SNHLY and CDR2 is FYNNEI. Trimming pared 3 bases from V and 0 bases from J, leaving 12 bases between. CDR3 length equals 16 residues. CDR3 in DNA: TGTGCCAGCAGTGACTTCGGCGGGTATAGCAATCAGCCCCAGCATTTT. Translation gives CASSDFGGYSNQPQHF.

The genes are TRBV6-1 and TRBJ1-4; possibly TRBD1 for D (5 bases). The CDR3 extends over 18 amino acids. V lost 4 bases to trimming and J lost 7 bases, with 25 bases between them. The germline V gene encodes CDR1 MNHNS and CDR2 SASEGT. The CDR3: CASSAPGMGGRRGEKLFF. CDR3 coding DNA: TGTGCCAGCAGTGCGCCGGGGATGGGGGGTCGGAGGGGTGAAAAACTGTTTTTT.

The genes are TRBV5-5 and TRBJ1-6; 8 nucleotides agree with TRBD1. The germline V gene encodes CDR1 SGHKS and CDR2 YYEKEE (reference sequence). CDR3 length equals 15 residues. Trimming removed 4 bases from V and 3 bases from J; junction bases left unmatched: 3. The CDR3 DNA follows: TGTGCCAGCAGCCTAGACAGGGGCTATAATTCACCCCTCCACTTT. Its translation is CASSLDRGYNSPLHF.

V gene TRBV5-4 combines with J gene TRBJ2-5; tentative D call: TRBD1 (5 bases). The germline gives CDR1 SGHNT, CDR2 YYREEE (reference sequence). V was cut by 4 bases and J by 1 base, with 14 bases left in between. The CDR3 length is 15 residues. CDR3 residues: CASSPRPDSQETQYF. CDR3 DNA: TGTGCCAGCAGCCCACGCCCTGACAGCCAAGAGACCCAGTACTTC.